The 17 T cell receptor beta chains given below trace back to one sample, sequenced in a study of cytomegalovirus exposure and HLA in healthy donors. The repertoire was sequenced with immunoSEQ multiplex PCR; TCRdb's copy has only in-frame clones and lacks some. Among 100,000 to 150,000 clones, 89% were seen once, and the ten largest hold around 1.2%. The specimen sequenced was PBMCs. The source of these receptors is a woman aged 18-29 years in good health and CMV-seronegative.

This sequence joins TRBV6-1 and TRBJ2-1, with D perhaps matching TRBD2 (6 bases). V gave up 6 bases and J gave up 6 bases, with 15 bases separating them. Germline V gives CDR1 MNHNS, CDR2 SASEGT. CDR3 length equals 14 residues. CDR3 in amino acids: CASRLAIHSNEQFF. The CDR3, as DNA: TGTGCCAGCAGACTAGCCATCCACTCCAATGAGCAGTTCTTC.

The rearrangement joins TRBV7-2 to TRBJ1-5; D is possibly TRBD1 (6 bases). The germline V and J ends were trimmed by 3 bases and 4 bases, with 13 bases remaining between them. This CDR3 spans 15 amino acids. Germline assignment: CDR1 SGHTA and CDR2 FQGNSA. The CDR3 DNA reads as TGTGCCAGCAGCTTGGACGGGGGGCGGAATCAGCCCCAGCATTTT. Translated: CASSLDGGRNQPQHF.

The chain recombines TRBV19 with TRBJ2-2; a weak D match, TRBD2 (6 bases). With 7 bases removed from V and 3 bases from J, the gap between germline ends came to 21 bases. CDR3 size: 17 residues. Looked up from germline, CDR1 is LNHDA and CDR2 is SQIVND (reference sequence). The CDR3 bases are TGTGCCAGTACCAGACTAGTGAATGAACTAGACACCGGGGAGCTGTTTTTT. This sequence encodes CASTRLVNELDTGELFF.

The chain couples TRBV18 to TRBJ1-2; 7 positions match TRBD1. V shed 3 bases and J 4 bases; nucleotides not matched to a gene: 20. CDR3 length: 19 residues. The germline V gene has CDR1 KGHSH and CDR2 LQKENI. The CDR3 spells CASSPYTLGGIYLSYGYTF. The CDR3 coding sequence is TGTGCCAGCTCACCTTATACCTTAGGGGGCATTTATTTATCCTATGGCTACACCTTC.

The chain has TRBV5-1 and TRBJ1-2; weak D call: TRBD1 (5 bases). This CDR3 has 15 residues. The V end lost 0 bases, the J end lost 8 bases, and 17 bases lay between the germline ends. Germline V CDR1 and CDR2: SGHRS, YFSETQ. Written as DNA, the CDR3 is TGCGCCAGCAGCTTGGTCTTAGATGGCGGGGCGGGCTACACCTTC. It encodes CASSLVLDGGAGYTF.

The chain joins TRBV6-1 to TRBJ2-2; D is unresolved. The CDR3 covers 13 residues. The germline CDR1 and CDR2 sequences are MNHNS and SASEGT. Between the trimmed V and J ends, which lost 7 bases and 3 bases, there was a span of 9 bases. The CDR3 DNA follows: TGTGCCAGCATGGGCCCAGACACCGGGGAGCTGTTTTTT. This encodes CASMGPDTGELFF.

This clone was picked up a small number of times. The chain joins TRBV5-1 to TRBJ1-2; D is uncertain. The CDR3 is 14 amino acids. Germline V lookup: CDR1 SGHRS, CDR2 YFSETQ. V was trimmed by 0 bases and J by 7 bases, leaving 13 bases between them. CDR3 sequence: CASSLAGLSFGYTF. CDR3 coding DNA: TGCGCCAGCAGCTTGGCGGGGTTGAGTTTTGGCTACACCTTC.

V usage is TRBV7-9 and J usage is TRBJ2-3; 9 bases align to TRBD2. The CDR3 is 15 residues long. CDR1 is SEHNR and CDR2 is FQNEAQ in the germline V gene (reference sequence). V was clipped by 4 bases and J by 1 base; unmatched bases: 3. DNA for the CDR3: TGTGCCAGCAGCTGGGAGCGGGGGGGCACAGATACGCAGTATTTT. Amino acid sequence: CASSWERGGTDTQYF.

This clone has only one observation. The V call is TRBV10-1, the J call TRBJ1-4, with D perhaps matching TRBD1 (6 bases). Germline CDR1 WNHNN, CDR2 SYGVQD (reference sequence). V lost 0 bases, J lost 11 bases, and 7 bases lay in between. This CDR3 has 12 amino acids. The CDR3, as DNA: TGCGCCAGCAGTGAGTCGGGGGCCAAACTGTTTTTT. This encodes CASSESGAKLFF.

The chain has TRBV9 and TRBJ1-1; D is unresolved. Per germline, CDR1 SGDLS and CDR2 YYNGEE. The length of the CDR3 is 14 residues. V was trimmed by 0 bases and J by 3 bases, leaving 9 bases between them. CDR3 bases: TGTGCCAGCAGCGTAGATTACGGGGACACTGAAGCTTTCTTT. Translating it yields CASSVDYGDTEAFF.

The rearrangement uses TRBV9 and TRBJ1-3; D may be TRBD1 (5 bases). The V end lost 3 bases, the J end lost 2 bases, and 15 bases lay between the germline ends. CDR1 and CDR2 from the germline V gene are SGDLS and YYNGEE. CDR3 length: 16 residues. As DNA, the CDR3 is TGTGCCAGCAGCGCCCCCAGGGCCGAAACTGGAAACACCATATATTTT. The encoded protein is CASSAPRAETGNTIYF.

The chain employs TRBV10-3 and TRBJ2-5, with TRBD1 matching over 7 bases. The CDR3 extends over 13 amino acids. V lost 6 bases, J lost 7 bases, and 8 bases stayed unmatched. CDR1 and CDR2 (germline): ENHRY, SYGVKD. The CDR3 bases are TGTGCCATCAGCCACGACAGGGTGGGGACCCAGTACTTC. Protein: CAISHDRVGTQYF.

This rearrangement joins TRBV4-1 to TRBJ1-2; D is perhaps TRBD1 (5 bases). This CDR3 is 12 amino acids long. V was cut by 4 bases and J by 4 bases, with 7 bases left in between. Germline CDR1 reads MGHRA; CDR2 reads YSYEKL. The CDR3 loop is CASSLDSYGYTF. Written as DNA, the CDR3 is TGCGCCAGCAGCCTTGACAGCTATGGCTACACCTTC.

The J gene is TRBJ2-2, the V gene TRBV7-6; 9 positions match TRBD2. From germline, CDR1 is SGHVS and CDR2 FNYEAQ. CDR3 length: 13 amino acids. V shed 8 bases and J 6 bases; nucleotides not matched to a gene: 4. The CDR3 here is CASLAGVPGELFF. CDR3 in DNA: TGTGCCAGCTTAGCGGGAGTGCCCGGGGAGCTGTTTTTT.

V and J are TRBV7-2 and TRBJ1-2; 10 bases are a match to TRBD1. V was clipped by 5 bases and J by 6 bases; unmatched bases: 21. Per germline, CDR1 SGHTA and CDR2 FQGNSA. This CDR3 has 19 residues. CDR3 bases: TGTGCCAGCAGCCCCGTTCTCTCTGGCGCGGGACAGGGGTATCATGGCTACACCTTC. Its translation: CASSPVLSGAGQGYHGYTF.

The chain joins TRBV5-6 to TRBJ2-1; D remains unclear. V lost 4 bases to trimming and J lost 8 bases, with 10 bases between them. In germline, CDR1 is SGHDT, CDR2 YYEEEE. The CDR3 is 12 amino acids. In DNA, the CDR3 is TGTGCCAGCAGCCCTGGCCCAGATGAGCAGTTCTTC. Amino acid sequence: CASSPGPDEQFF.

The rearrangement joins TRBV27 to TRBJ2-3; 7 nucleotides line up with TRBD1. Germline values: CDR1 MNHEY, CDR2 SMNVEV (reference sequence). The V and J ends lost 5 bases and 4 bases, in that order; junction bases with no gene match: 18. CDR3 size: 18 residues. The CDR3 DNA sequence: TGTGCCAGCAGTCGAACAACAAAAGTACAGGGGTTGGCAGATACGCAGTATTTT. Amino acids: CASSRTTKVQGLADTQYF.